The present TCR beta chain was sequenced within a study of CD8 T cells in Susac syndrome (dated 2019 in TCRdb). Regarding the study in general: Repertoire sequencing was used to test whether CD8+ T cell activation and differentiation in Susac syndrome was antigen driven. Summary of the overall study and its limitations: The number of individuals in the TCR sequencing and HLA analysis was acknowledged as relatively small.

Peripheral blood CD8+ and CD4+ T cells from healthy donors, Susac syndrome patients and multiple sclerosis patients were profiled by high-throughput TCR beta sequencing. The healthy donors served as controls matched for age and sex. Bulk CD8+ and CD4+ T cells were purified by magnetic negative isolation, while CD8+ TEMRA cells were enriched using FACS. Blood was collected in EDTA tubes and processed within 24 hours, with PBMCs isolated through density gradient centrifugation. PBMCs intended for TCR sequencing were frozen in liquid nitrogen and were later thawed in a 37 degrees C water bath. Purity of sorted or isolated CD4+, CD8+ and CD8+ TEMRA cells was at least 90%. CDR1 and CDR2 are read off the germline V gene (reference sequence) as LGHDT and YNNKEL. The germline V end is reduced by 1 base and the J end by 11 bases; junction bases left unmatched: 11. From cysteine to phenylalanine, the CDR3 is 15 amino acids long. The only DNA kept is the CDR3, 45 bases in frame from the first base.

This clonotype showed up just once. Its antigen is unknown. Base-call qualities are not available, and no considerably larger clone is one nucleotide away. Single-read evidence is weak. RNA was extracted using the RNeasy kit, and roughly 0.5 to 1 microgram was reverse transcribed with random hexamers. The immunoSEQ multiplex PCR assay, covering 54 Vbeta and 13 Jbeta segments, was used to amplify TCR beta CDR3 regions. Bias from PCR amplification was corrected by using a synthetic template baseline for primer optimization and for computational correction. The authors' pipeline ran thus. Reads were annotated to V, D and J genes according to IMGT and were analyzed with immunoSEQ Analyzer, with only productive sequences retained. To calculate clonality, Shannon entropy was normalized by log2 of the number of productive unique sequences and then subtracted from one. For each patient and control, public and private clones were evaluated within the 100 most prevalent clones. Susac-specific clones were defined as absent from healthy and MS cohorts, over a thousand published viral clones and other ImmuneACCESS disease sequences. TCRdb reprocessing: public reads trimmed at Q25 with fastp, clones called with MiXCR, in-frame beta chains kept. Entries that share a CDR3 protein sequence are merged under the most common genes and DNA. TCRdb, rather than the study authors, made the V and J calls. A total of around 130,000 distinct CDR3 sequences appear in this sample, around 94% of them only once. Together, the top ten hold 0.095% to 0.1% of the sample.

This sequence was found in a human donor in good health. The sequence is built from TRBV3-1 and TRBJ2-3, with 8 bases aligning to TRBD2. The sequencing input was CD4+ T cells from PBMCs. The CDR3 sequence is CASSQGTGGRQEQYF. The bases are TGTGCCAGCAGCCAAGGGACTGGCGGGAGGCAAGAGCAGTATTTT.